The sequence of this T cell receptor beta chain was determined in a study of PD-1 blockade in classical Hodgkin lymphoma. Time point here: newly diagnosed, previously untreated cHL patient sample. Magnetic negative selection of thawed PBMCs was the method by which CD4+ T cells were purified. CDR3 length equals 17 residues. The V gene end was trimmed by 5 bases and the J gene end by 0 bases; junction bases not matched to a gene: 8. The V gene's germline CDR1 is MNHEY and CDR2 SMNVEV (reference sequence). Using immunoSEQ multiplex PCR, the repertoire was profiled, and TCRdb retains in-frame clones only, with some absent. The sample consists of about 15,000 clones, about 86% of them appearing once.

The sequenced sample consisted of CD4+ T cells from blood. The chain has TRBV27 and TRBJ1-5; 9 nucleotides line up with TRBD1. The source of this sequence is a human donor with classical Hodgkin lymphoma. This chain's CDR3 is CASSLGTGRYSNQPQHF. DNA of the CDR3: TGTGCCAGCAGTCTCGGGACAGGGAGATATAGCAATCAGCCCCAGCATTTT.